This is a list of T cell receptor beta chains from one sample in a study of molecular identifiers for immune sequencing clone quantification. TCRdb reanalysed the PCR reads using MiXCR and keeps one entry per CDR3 protein. The sample records approximately 550,000 distinct CDR3 sequences, about a fifth being singletons. The specimen sequenced was naive CD8+ T cells from blood, with Jurkat cell RNA spiked in. The receptors shown here come from a human donor in good health. Some libraries in this study had Jurkat cell RNA spiked in. The CDR3 runs from the conserved cysteine through the conserved F or W. D genes are given only for firm matches. Clone sizes are given selectively: once, few, many, or a class where the clone is expanded.

15	.	TRBJ2-3	.	TRBV25-1	CATSAGTPAEDTQYF	TGTGCCACTTCGGCCGGGACTCCGGCGGAAGATACGCAGTATTTT
17	TRBD2	TRBJ2-2	.	TRBV4-3	CASSQDRRGGLTGELFF	TGCGCCAGCAGCCAAGATCGCCGGGGGGGACTCACCGGGGAGCTGTTTTTT
15	TRBD1	TRBJ2-7	many	TRBV7-9	CASSYFGTGKGEQYF	TGTGCCAGCAGCTACTTCGGGACAGGGAAAGGCGAGCAGTACTTC
11	.	TRBJ2-1	many	TRBV7-9	CASSLINEQFF	TGTGCCAGCAGCTTAATCAATGAGCAGTTCTTC
15	.	TRBJ2-7	few	TRBV27	CASSRKLQGFHEQYF	TGTGCCAGCAGTAGAAAACTACAGGGTTTCCACGAGCAGTACTTC
14	.	TRBJ2-7	few	TRBV6-1	CASNGGYSTYEQYF	TGTGCCAGCAACGGAGGCTACTCGACCTACGAGCAGTACTTC
13	.	TRBJ2-7	.	TRBV28	CASSLSGWDEQYF	TGTGCCAGCAGTTTGTCTGGATGGGACGAGCAGTACTTC
16	.	TRBJ2-3	few	TRBV7-9	CASSFPRGEYTDTQYF	TGTGCCAGCAGCTTCCCTAGGGGCGAATACACAGATACGCAGTATTTT
14	.	TRBJ1-1	many	TRBV9	CASSVGQGDTEAFF	TGTGCCAGCAGCGTAGGTCAGGGTGACACTGAAGCTTTCTTT
15	TRBD1	TRBJ1-2	many	TRBV4-1	CASSQARGRDYGYTF	TGCGCCAGCAGCCAAGCGAGGGGGCGCGACTATGGCTACACCTTC
13	.	TRBJ2-5	many	TRBV4-1	CASSQMGRETQYF	TGCGCCAGCAGCCAGATGGGACGTGAGACCCAGTACTTC
16	TRBD1	TRBJ2-7	.	TRBV4-3	CASSQGAGTGPYEQYF	TGCGCCAGCAGCCAAGGGGCCGGGACAGGGCCCTACGAGCAGTACTTC
14	TRBD2	TRBJ2-7	.	TRBV5-3	CASSLGSGVDEQYF	TGTGCCAGCAGCTTGGGTAGCGGGGTCGACGAGCAGTACTTC
12	.	TRBJ2-7	.	TRBV7-9	CASSAGMYEQYF	TGTGCCAGCAGCGCGGGGATGTACGAGCAGTACTTC
15	.	TRBJ1-3	many	TRBV29-1	CSVERGTLSGNTIYF	TGCAGCGTTGAGCGCGGGACCCTCTCTGGAAACACCATATATTTT
18	TRBD1	TRBJ1-4	.	TRBV7-9	CASSLKGTGGTANEKLFF	TGTGCCAGCAGCCTTAAGGGAACAGGGGGGACAGCTAATGAAAAACTGTTTTTT
15	TRBD1	TRBJ2-7	many	TRBV6-5	CASSYGQGAINEQYF	TGTGCCAGCAGTTACGGGCAGGGGGCTATCAACGAGCAGTACTTC
20	.	TRBJ2-6	few	TRBV2	CASSDHRQSIANSGANVLTF	TGTGCCAGCAGTGACCATAGACAATCAATAGCAAACTCTGGGGCCAACGTCCTGACTTTC
13	.	TRBJ1-1	many	TRBV30	CAWSWQINTEAFF	TGTGCCTGGAGTTGGCAGATCAACACTGAAGCTTTCTTT
18	.	TRBJ2-1	.	TRBV5-1	CASSSDPRRLGSYNEQFF	TGCGCCAGCAGCTCTGATCCCCGCCGCTTGGGCTCCTACAATGAGCAGTTCTTC
14	.	TRBJ2-4	many	TRBV9	CASSVGDYTYPQYF	TGTGCCAGCAGCGTTGGTGACTACACCTACCCACAGTACTTC